Given below is one T cell receptor (beta chain) in context. The sample belongs to a study of T cells in Graves' hyperthyroidism and ophthalmopathy. The source material, RNA transcripts, was used to amplify TCR beta CDR3 regions. In the first-round RT-PCR of the TCR CDR3, the HTBI primer set was used. Via MiXCR, TCRdb re-called the multiplex PCR reads, giving one row per CDR3 protein. Among about 580,000 distinct CDR3 sequences listed, roughly 50% were seen once. The CDR3 spans 16 residues. Germline V gene lookup returns CDR1 SNHLY and CDR2 FYNNEI. With V trimmed by 1 base and J by 2 bases, 5 bases remained unmatched.

The origin of this receptor is a woman aged 18-35 years with Graves' hyperthyroidism. The chain combines TRBV2 with TRBJ2-5; TRBD2 aligns across 9 bases. Sequencing used peripheral blood or thyroid tissue (not recorded which). The CDR3 coding sequence is TGTGCCAGCAGTGAAGGGACTAGCGTCGAGCAAGAGACCCAGTACTTC. Encoded protein: CASSEGTSVEQETQYF.